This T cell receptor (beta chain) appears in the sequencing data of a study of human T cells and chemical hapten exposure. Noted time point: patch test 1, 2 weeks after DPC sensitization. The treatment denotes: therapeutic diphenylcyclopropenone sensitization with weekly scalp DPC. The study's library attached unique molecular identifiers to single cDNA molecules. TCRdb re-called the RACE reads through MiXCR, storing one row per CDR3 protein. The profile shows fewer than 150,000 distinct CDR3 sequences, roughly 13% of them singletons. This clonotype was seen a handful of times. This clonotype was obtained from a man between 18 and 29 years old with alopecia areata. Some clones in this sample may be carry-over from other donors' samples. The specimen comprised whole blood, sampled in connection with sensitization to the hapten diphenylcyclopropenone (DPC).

The CDR3 spells CASTHLVGDPGAYEQYF. CDR3 bases: TGTGCCAGCACCCACCTCGTGGGGGACCCAGGAGCCTACGAGCAGTACTTC. The J gene is TRBJ2-7, the V gene TRBV6-2 or TRBV6-3; D might be TRBD1 or TRBD2, each matching 5 bases. The V and J ends lost 7 bases and 2 bases respectively, with 24 bases between them. The CDR3 loop spans 17 amino acids. Per the germline V gene, CDR1 is MNHEY and CDR2 is SVGEGT.